This T cell receptor beta chain was retrieved from a study of T-cell reconstitution after alpha-beta-depleted transplantation in children. The germline V and J ends were trimmed by 1 base and 8 bases, with 35 bases remaining between them. The germline V gene has CDR1 LGHNA and CDR2 YNFKEQ. The CDR3 runs 22 residues. The sample holds a few counts of this clonotype. Molecular barcoding with unique molecular identifiers was used for the TCRbeta library. TCRdb redid the calling of the PCR reads with MiXCR, one entry per CDR3 protein. The data contain roughly 300,000 distinct CDR3 sequences, about a tenth of them seen just once; the ten biggest clones take up 2% to 2.5%.

The sequencing here drew on PBMCs from the stem cell graft donor, taken from the stem cell graft. The chain is built from TRBV4-2 and TRBJ1-4; D is perhaps TRBD1 (5 bases). The receptor comes from a human donor who donated a stem cell graft to a child with acute lymphoblastic leukemia. This CDR3 reads CASSQGWSWTWPSFALGEKLFF. The CDR3 DNA sequence: TGTGCCAGCAGCCAAGGATGGTCCTGGACATGGCCCTCCTTCGCCCTGGGAGAAAAACTGTTTTTT.